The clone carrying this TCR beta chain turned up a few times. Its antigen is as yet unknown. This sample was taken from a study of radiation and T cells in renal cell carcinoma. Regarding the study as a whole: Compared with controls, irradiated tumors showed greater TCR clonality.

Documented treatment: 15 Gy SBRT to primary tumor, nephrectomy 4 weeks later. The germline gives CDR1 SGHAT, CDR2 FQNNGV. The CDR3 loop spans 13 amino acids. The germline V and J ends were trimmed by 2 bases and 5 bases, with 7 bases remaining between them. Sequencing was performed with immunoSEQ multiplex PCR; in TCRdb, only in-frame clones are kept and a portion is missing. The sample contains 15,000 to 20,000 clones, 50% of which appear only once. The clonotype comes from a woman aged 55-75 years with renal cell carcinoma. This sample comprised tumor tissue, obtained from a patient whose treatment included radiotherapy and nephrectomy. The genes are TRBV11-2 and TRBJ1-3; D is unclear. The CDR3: CASSLNSRNTIYF. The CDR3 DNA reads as TGTGCCAGCAGCTTAAATTCCCGAAACACCATATATTTT.